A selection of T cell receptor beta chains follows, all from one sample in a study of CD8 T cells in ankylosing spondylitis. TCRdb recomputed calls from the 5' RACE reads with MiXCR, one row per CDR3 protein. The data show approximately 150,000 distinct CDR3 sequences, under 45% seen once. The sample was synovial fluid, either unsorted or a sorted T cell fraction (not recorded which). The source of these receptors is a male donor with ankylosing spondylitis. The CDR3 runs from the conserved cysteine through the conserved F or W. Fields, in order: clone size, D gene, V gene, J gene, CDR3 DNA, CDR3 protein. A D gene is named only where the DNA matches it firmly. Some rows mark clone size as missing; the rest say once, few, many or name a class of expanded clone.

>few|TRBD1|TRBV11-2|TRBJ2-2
TGTGCCAGCAGCTTACATCGATTTCGGACAGGGGGCGCATGGGGTTCCACCGGGGAGCTGTTTTTT
CASSLHRFRTGGAWGSTGELFF
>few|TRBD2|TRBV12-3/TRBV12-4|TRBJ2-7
TGTGCCAGCACCCCGCGGTCTAGCGGGACCTACGAGCAGTACTTC
CASTPRSSGTYEQYF
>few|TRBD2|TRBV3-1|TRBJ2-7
TGTGCCAGCAGCCAAGGACTAGCAACTTCCTACGAGCAGTACTTC
CASSQGLATSYEQYF
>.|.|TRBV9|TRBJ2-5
TGTGCCAGCAGCGTGGCTGCGTACCAAGAGACCCAGTACTTC
CASSVAAYQETQYF
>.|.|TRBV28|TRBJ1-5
TGTGCCAGCAACCTGGGGGCCGGGCCCCAGCATTTT
CASNLGAGPQHF
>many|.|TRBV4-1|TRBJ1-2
TGCGCCAGCAGCCAAGAGGCCAGGGAGGTTGGTGGCTACACCTTC
CASSQEAREVGGYTF
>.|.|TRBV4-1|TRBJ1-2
TGCGCCAGCAGCCATCGGAGTTCTCGCCCCAAAAACTATGGCTACACCTTC
CASSHRSSRPKNYGYTF
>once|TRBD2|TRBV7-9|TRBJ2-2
TGTGCCAGCACCATTCGGCGGGGGGGCGCGGAGACCGGGGAGCTGTTTTTT
CASTIRRGGAETGELFF
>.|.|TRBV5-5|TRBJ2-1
TGTGCCAGCAGCTTGGAGGTTATTGTGACAGACCAGTTCTTC
CASSLEVIVTDQFF
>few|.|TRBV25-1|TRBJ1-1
TGTGCCAGCAGACCCCTGGCCTCTCCAACTGAAGCTTTCTTT
CASRPLASPTEAFF
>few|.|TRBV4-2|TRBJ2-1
TGTGCCAGCAGCCAAAACGGGGGTCAGGGCTACAATGAGCAGTTCTTC
CASSQNGGQGYNEQFF